This TCR beta chain emerged from a study of regulatory T cells in long-lasting Graves disease. This clonotype was seen only a few times. Its cognate antigen is unknown. Overall study results and limits: Persistent Graves' patients had lower TCR diversity than newly diagnosed ones.

V dropped 6 bases and J dropped 1; count of bases not matched to a gene: 12. The CDR3 contains 15 residues. Germline loops: CDR1 SQVTM, CDR2 ANQGSEA. TCR beta libraries were built with iRepertoire HTBI primers and Arm-PCR of CDR3 regions. TCRdb called the multiplex PCR reads again in MiXCR, with one record for every CDR3 protein. The repertoire holds about 620,000 distinct CDR3 sequences, 15% to 20% seen once, with more than 15% in the top ten. Time point specified: newly diagnosed GD, antithyroid drugs for less than 3 months. After RNA was extracted from PBMCs, the TCR library was made from it. American Thyroid Association guidelines were used to diagnose Graves' disease. These data were also filed under a second study, of T cells in Graves' hyperthyroidism and ophthalmopathy. That study reports: Most thyroid-expanded clonotypes above 0.001 were also found in blood.

This TCR was recovered from a woman aged 25 to 39 with Graves disease. This specimen was peripheral blood mononuclear cells (PBMCs), taken at new diagnosis, from a patient treated with antithyroid drugs. V and J are TRBV29-1 and TRBJ2-7, with 7 nucleotides matching TRBD1. In nucleotides, the CDR3 is TGCAGCGTATATGACGGGACAGTAACTTCCTACGAGCAGTACTTC. Translated, it gives CSVYDGTVTSYEQYF.